This passage covers 13 T cell receptor beta chains from one sample sequenced in a study of cytomegalovirus exposure and HLA in healthy donors (dated by TCRdb to 2015 to 2018). The library was generated by the immunoSEQ multiplex PCR assay. A mixture of 60 forward primers for TCR Vbeta segments and 13 reverse primers for TCR Jbeta segments was used in the multiplex PCR. TCRdb took this table from immuneACCESS and kept in-frame rearrangements with V and J called. Such tables lack part of the clones; where checked against another copy, unresolved V genes explain under half of the gap, and the rest is unexplained. The sample table contains about 120,000 clones; only one count was recorded for around two thirds of them. The leading ten clones occupy approximately 2% of the sample. The sequencing sample was made of PBMCs. These receptors all come from a human donor in good health.

V and J are TRBV30 and TRBJ2-1; D is possibly TRBD2 (5 bases). This CDR3 is 13 amino acids long. Germline V gene data show CDR1 as GTSNPN and CDR2 as SVGIG (reference sequence). The V end lost 4 bases, the J end lost 9 bases, and 16 bases lay between the germline ends. CDR3 in amino acids: CAWTPRTRGEQFF. The DNA of the CDR3 is TGTGCCTGGACTCCCAGAACACGGGGTGAGCAGTTCTTC.

The chain uses TRBV14 and TRBJ2-1, with D possibly being TRBD2 (5 bases). Looked up from germline, CDR1 is SGHDN and CDR2 is FVKESK. With 7 bases removed from V and 0 bases from J, the gap between germline ends came to 13 bases. CDR3 length: 15 residues. CDR3 DNA sequence: TGTGCCAGCAAAGCTTCTAGCCGCTCCTACAATGAGCAGTTCTTC. It yields the protein CASKASSRSYNEQFF.

The rearrangement links TRBV2 to TRBJ1-6; D may be TRBD1 (6 bases). This CDR3 contains 13 residues. CDR1 SNHLY and CDR2 FYNNEI come from the germline V gene. V lost 4 bases to trimming and J lost 7 bases, with 8 bases between them. The CDR3: CASSGRGNSPLHF. In DNA form, the CDR3 reads TGTGCCAGCAGTGGAAGGGGGAATTCACCCCTCCACTTT. Variable domain in full (rest from reference TRBV2 and TRBJ1-6): EPEVTQTPSHQVTQMGQEVILRCVPISNHLYFYWYRQILGQKVEFLVSFYNNEISEKSEIFDDQFSVERPDGSNFTLKIRSTKLEDSAMYFCASSGRGNSPLHFGNGTRLTVT.

The chain has TRBV28 and TRBJ1-6; 7 nucleotides agree with TRBD1. The V and J ends lost 5 bases and 7 bases, in that order; junction bases with no gene match: 5. The germline gives CDR1 MDHEN, CDR2 SYDVKM. The length of the CDR3 is 14 residues. This CDR3 is CASSPGTDNSPLHF. Written as DNA, the CDR3 is TGTGCCAGCAGTCCCGGGACAGACAATTCACCCCTCCACTTT.

The rearrangement uses TRBV6-5 and TRBJ1-3; D gene uncertain. CDR1 is MNHEY, CDR2 SVGAGI, per germline. This CDR3 has 14 amino acids. The germline V and J ends were trimmed by 5 bases and 0 bases, with 8 bases remaining between them. The CDR3: CASSPKHSGNTIYF. DNA of the CDR3: TGTGCCAGCAGTCCAAAGCACTCTGGAAACACCATATATTTT.

J is TRBJ1-5 and V is TRBV30, with 7 bases that match TRBD1. The germline V gene encodes CDR1 GTSNPN and CDR2 SVGIG (reference sequence). The V and J ends lost 1 base and 7 bases, in that order; junction bases with no gene match: 13. The CDR3 runs to 16 residues. CDR3 nucleotide sequence: TGTGCCTGGAGTGGAAGGGGGCTCGGTTTTCGGCAGCCCCAGCATTTT. Translation gives CAWSGRGLGFRQPQHF.

This sequence joins TRBV5-6 and TRBJ1-4, with D possibly matching TRBD1 (6 bases). Trimming stripped 2 bases from V and 7 bases from J, with 12 bases between. Germline values: CDR1 SGHDT, CDR2 YYEEEE. The CDR3 totals 14 residues. The CDR3 spells CASSLWGGGEKLFF. The CDR3 nucleotides are TGTGCCAGCAGCTTATGGGGGGGCGGTGAAAAACTGTTTTTT.

The gene calls are TRBV5-1 and TRBJ2-3; D may be TRBD1 (6 bases). The CDR3 sequence is 15 residues long. The germline gives CDR1 SGHRS, CDR2 YFSETQ. The V and J ends lost 2 bases and 2 bases respectively, with 12 bases between them. The CDR3 loop is CASSFQTGPTDTQYF. CDR3 nucleotide sequence: TGCGCCAGCAGCTTCCAGACAGGACCCACAGATACGCAGTATTTT.

For this clone: Relative to the germline gene, one junction end is altered; a read error may explain this. V usage is TRBV7-9 and J usage is TRBJ2-7; D possibly corresponds to TRBD2 (6 bases). Germline-derived CDR1 and CDR2 are SEHNR and FQNEAQ (reference sequence). This CDR3 has 15 residues. Here the CDR3 DNA reads TGTTCCAGCAGCTTAGTACGCGGGAAAACCCACGAGCAGTACTTC. It specifies CSSSLVRGKTHEQYF.

V and J are TRBV2 and TRBJ2-7; D remains ambiguous. Germline V gives CDR1 SNHLY, CDR2 FYNNEI. The CDR3 loop spans 11 amino acids. Trimming removed 5 bases from V and 6 bases from J, with 8 bases in between. DNA for the CDR3: TGTGCCAGCAGTCTTAGAGGCGAGCAGTACTTC. Amino acids: CASSLRGEQYF.

The rearrangement joins TRBV2 to TRBJ2-7, with 7 bases identical to TRBD2. Germline V gene lookup returns CDR1 SNHLY and CDR2 FYNNEI. This CDR3 has 12 amino acids. The ends lost 5 bases at V and 7 bases at J; junction bases unmatched: 5. CDR3 DNA sequence: TGTGCCAGCAGTCGACTAGCCCGGGAGCAGTACTTC. Translation: CASSRLAREQYF.

The J gene is TRBJ2-2, the V gene TRBV19, with D possibly TRBD1 on 5 matching bases. This CDR3 has 14 amino acids. The V end lost 5 bases, the J end lost 4 bases, and 11 bases lay between the germline ends. The germline V gene has CDR1 LNHDA and CDR2 SQIVND (reference sequence). The CDR3 here is CASSGAGSTGELFF. Here the CDR3 DNA reads TGTGCCAGTAGTGGGGCAGGGTCCACCGGGGAGCTGTTTTTT.

The chain employs TRBV5-1 and TRBJ2-1; 11 nucleotides align to TRBD2. CDR1 and CDR2 from the germline V gene are SGHRS and YFSETQ. The CDR3 sequence is 15 residues long. The trim removed 4 bases at V and 6 bases at J, leaving 6 bases unmatched. CDR3: CASSNMGLAANEQFF. CDR3 DNA sequence: TGCGCCAGCAGCAATATGGGACTAGCGGCCAATGAGCAGTTCTTC.